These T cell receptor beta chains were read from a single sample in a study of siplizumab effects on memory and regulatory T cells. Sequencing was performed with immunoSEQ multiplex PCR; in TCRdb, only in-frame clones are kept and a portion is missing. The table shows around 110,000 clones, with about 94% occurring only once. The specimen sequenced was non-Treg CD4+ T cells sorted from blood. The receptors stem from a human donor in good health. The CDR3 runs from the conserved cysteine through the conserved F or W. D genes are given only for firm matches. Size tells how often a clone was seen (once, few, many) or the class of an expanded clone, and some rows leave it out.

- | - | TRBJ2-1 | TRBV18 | CAGSPDLSSYNEQFF | TGTGCCGGCTCACCGGACCTGAGCTCCTACAATGAGCAGTTCTTC
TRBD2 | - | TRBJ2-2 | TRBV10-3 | CAIRVGLAGEIGELFF | TGTGCCATCAGGGTCGGACTAGCGGGAGAGATCGGGGAGCTGTTTTTT
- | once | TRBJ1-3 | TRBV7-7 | CASSQDGPGNTIYF | TGTGCTAGCAGCCAAGACGGACCTGGAAACACCATATATTTT
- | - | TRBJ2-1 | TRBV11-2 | CASSRERAGRNEQFF | TGTGCCAGCAGTCGGGAGAGGGCGGGACGCAATGAGCAGTTCTTC
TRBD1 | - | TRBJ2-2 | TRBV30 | CAWSGYRTGTSNTGELFF | TGTGCCTGGAGCGGTTACCGGACAGGGACCTCCAACACCGGGGAGCTGTTTTTT
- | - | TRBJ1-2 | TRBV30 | CAWSGAPDGRGYTF | TGTGCCTGGAGTGGGGCTCCGGACGGTCGGGGCTACACCTTC
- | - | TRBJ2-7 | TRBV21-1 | CASSKVGDGGYEQYF | TGTGCCAGCAGCAAAGTAGGGGATGGGGGCTACGAGCAGTACTTC
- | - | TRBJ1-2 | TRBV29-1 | CSVDRQAGYGYTF | TGCAGCGTTGACCGACAGGCCGGGTATGGCTACACCTTC
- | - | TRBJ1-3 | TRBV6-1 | CASREGSGNTIYF | TGTGCCAGCAGGGAGGGCTCTGGAAACACCATATATTTT
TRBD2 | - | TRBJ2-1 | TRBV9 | CASSASSLAGGYNEQFF | TGTGCCAGCAGCGCCTCTTCACTAGCGGGGGGGTACAATGAGCAGTTCTTC
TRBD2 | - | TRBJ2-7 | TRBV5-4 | CASQTSGGAVGLISTYEQYF | TGTGCCAGCCAAACTAGCGGGGGGGCCGTTGGGCTTATCAGCACCTACGAGCAGTACTTC
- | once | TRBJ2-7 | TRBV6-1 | CASSVQGLNEQYF | TGTGCCAGCAGTGTCCAGGGTTTGAACGAGCAGTACTTC
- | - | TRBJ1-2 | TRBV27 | CASSKQGNYGYTF | TGTGCCAGCAGTAAACAGGGTAACTATGGCTACACCTTC
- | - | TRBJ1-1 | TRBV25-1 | CASSPHRRDFTEAFF | TGTGCCAGCAGTCCCCACAGACGGGATTTCACTGAAGCTTTCTTT
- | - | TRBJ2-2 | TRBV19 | CASNDRRGTGELFF | TGTGCCAGTAACGACCGGAGAGGGACCGGGGAGCTGTTTTTT
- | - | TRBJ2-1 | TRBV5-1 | CASSGGGSNNEQFF | TGCGCCAGCAGCGGGGGTGGATCTAACAATGAGCAGTTCTTC
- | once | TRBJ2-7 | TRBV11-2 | CASSVRTSLDEQYF | TGTGCCAGCAGCGTCAGGACCTCGCTGGACGAGCAGTACTTC
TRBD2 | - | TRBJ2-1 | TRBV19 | CAGSAGLADYNEQFF | TGTGCCGGATCAGCGGGACTAGCGGACTACAATGAGCAGTTCTTC
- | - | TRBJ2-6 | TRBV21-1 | CASSKRTGASGANVLTF | TGTGCCAGCAGCAAGAGGACAGGCGCCTCTGGGGCCAACGTCCTGACTTTC
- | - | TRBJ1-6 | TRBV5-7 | CASSLEGDCYNSPLHF | TGTGCCAGCAGCTTGGAAGGGGACTGCTATAATTCACCCCTCCACTTT
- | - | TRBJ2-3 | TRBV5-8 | CASSFGNRGTDTQYF | TGTGCCAGCAGCTTTGGAAATAGGGGGACAGATACGCAGTATTTT
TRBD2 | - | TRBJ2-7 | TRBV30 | CAWDRLAGSYEQYF | TGTGCCTGGGACCGACTAGCGGGAAGTTACGAGCAGTACTTC
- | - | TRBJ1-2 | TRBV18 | CASSPQGDNYGYTF | TGTGCCAGCTCACCACAGGGAGACAACTATGGCTACACCTTC
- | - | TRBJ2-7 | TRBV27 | CASSLLGTPTYEQYF | TGTGCCAGCAGTTTATTAGGGACGCCGACCTACGAGCAGTACTTC
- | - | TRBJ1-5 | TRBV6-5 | CASSYQGQSNQPQHF | TGTGCCAGCAGTTACCAGGGACAAAGCAATCAGCCCCAGCATTTT
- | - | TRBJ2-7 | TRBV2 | CASRERDVNPFTYEQYF | TGTGCCAGCAGGGAACGGGACGTCAACCCTTTTACCTACGAGCAGTACTTC
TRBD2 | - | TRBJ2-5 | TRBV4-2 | CASSQDTSGTQETQYF | TGTGCCAGCAGCCAAGACACTAGCGGGACTCAAGAGACCCAGTACTTC
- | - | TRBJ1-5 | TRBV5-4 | CASSAGGGDQPQHF | TGTGCCAGCAGCGCGGGCGGGGGAGATCAGCCCCAGCATTTT
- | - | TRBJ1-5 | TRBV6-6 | CASIRGGLGQPQHF | TGTGCCAGCATTCGGGGGGGCTTGGGTCAGCCCCAGCATTTT
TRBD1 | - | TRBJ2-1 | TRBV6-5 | CASSRPGQGFNEQFF | TGTGCCAGCAGCCGACCGGGACAGGGTTTCAATGAGCAGTTCTTC
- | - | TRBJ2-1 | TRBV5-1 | CASSFSGDEQFF | TGCGCCAGCAGCTTTTCGGGTGATGAGCAGTTCTTC
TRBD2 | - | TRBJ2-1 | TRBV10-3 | CAISEAASGSYNEQFF | TGTGCCATCAGTGAGGCAGCTAGCGGGAGCTACAATGAGCAGTTCTTC
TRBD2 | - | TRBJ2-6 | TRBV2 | CASTKFGRARPSGGGAGANVLTF | TGTGCCAGCACCAAATTCGGCAGGGCTAGGCCTAGCGGGGGAGGAGCTGGGGCCAACGTCCTGACTTTC
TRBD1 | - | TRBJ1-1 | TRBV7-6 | CASSSGQDGAFF | TGTGCCAGCAGCTCAGGACAGGATGGAGCTTTCTTT
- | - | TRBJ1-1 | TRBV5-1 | CASSLDGGNTEAFF | TGCGCCAGCAGCTTGGATGGGGGAAACACTGAAGCTTTCTTT
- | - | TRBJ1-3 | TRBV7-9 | CASSLFETNTIYF | TGTGCCAGCAGCTTATTTGAAACAAACACCATATATTTT
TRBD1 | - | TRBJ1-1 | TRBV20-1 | CSAWTGAEAFF | TGCAGTGCTTGGACAGGGGCCGAAGCTTTCTTT
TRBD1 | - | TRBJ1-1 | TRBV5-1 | CASSSQGAEAFF | TGCGCCAGCAGCTCGCAGGGGGCTGAAGCTTTCTTT